This T cell receptor (beta chain) comes out of a study of multiple sclerosis patients with progressive multifocal leukoencephalopathy. TCRdb's copy holds only in-frame clones and misses some; the assay was immunoSEQ multiplex PCR. This table holds about 25,000 clones, approximately 90% found once. This clone showed up just once. Its target is not known. General study findings and limits: It is unclear whether the findings reflect JC virus infection or general immunocompromise. Clones expanded at PML were already present before and during natalizumab.

Time point: approximately 11 months of natalizumab therapy. Every listed patient previously received interferon beta; all PML patients were women. Samples T1 and T2 were drawn at 6 and 12 months of therapy, respectively. The sequence was obtained from a man younger than 45 with multiple sclerosis. The sequencing used PBMCs, collected from a patient treated with natalizumab.

CDR3 sequence (DNA): TGTGCCAGCTCACCCCAAGTTTTGGGGGGGCTAAATGAAAAACTGTTTTTT. This encodes CASSPQVLGGLNEKLFF. The V call is TRBV18, the J call TRBJ1-4, with D tentatively TRBD1 (6 bases). CDR1 and CDR2 (germline): KGHSH, LQKENI. The CDR3 is made up of 17 amino acids. With 3 bases removed from V and 5 bases from J, the gap between germline ends came to 19 bases.